Listed here is a single TCR beta chain. This specimen comes from a study of technical replicates of blood from a few donors. Clones were sequenced by immunoSEQ multiplex PCR, and TCRdb holds only the in-frame ones, with some missing. The sample gives around 70,000 clones, roughly 94% of which show up once; 0.2% to 0.3% is in the top ten. The CDR3 runs to 16 residues. Trimming took off 4 bases at V and 8 bases at J, with 24 bases between the two ends. Germline V gives CDR1 SGHNT, CDR2 YYREEE (reference sequence). The specimen was T cells isolated from PBMCs. The origin of this receptor is a human donor in good health. The chain couples TRBV5-4 to TRBJ1-2; D perhaps matches TRBD1 (5 bases). The chain's CDR3 is CASSPGGRQYGRGYTF. DNA of the CDR3: TGTGCCAGCAGCCCTGGAGGGAGACAGTATGGGAGGGGCTACACCTTC. Full variable domain (rest looked up from reference TRBV5-4 and TRBJ1-2): ETGVTQSPTHLIKTRGQQVTLRCSSQSGHNTVSWYQQALGQGPQFIFQYYREEENGRGNFPPRFSGLQFPNYSSELNVNALELDDSALYLCASSPGGRQYGRGYTFGSGTRLTVV.